This TCR beta chain was observed in a study of cytomegalovirus exposure and HLA in healthy donors. Study-level results: Reportedly, TCR beta sequences accurately predicted HLA-A and HLA-B alleles in most subjects. The CMV antigen specificity of a few CMV-associated chains was confirmed through in vitro analysis. According to an earlier analysis, most TCR beta V segments yielded productive rearrangements about 90% or about 30% of the time.

PCR was performed using 60 Vbeta and 13 Jbeta primers. TCRdb's copy holds only in-frame clones and misses some; the assay was immunoSEQ multiplex PCR. This table holds fewer than 250,000 clones, around 83% found once. The germline gives CDR1 SGHRS, CDR2 YFSETQ. V was pared by 10 bases and J by 4 bases, with 12 bases of the junction left unmatched. The CDR3 sequence is 14 residues long. This clone occurred once. Its antigen is not known. This TCR came from a girl between 5 and 17 years old in good health and CMV-seronegative. V usage is TRBV5-1 and J usage is TRBJ1-1; 8 bases are a match to TRBD1. Sequencing was carried out using PBMCs. The CDR3 sequence: CAGRTGPTSTEAFF. The CDR3 nucleotides read TGCGCCGGAAGGACAGGGCCAACCAGCACTGAAGCTTTCTTT.